Listed below are T cell receptor beta chains from one sample, sequenced in a study of CD8+ T cells in alopecia areata. Repertoires were generated with immunoSEQ multiplex PCR, while TCRdb's copy carries only in-frame clones and drops some. The sample lists about 270,000 clones; around 64% were seen once. The starting material was CD4+ T cells sorted from blood, obtained around week 54, from a patient treated with tofacitinib. These receptors came from a human donor with alopecia areata. Both conserved end residues are part of each CDR3. D genes are given only for firm matches. Size tells how often a clone was seen (once, few, many) or the class of an expanded clone, and some rows leave it out.

abundance	v_gene	len	j_gene	d_gene	CDR3nt	CDR3aa
.	TRBV4-3	18	TRBJ2-2	.	TGCGCCAGCAGCCAACCCACGTCGACTAGGCCGAACACCGGGGAGCTGTTTTTT	CASSQPTSTRPNTGELFF
few	TRBV2	15	TRBJ1-5	TRBD1	TGTGCCAGCAGTGGACAGGGAGGTCGCAATCAGCCCCAGCATTTT	CASSGQGGRNQPQHF
.	TRBV19	15	TRBJ1-5	.	TGTGCCCTGGACGGGACCTTTTTTAGCAATCAGCCCCAGCATTTT	CALDGTFFSNQPQHF
.	TRBV5-1	13	TRBJ2-3	.	TGCGCCAGCAGGAGATCTAGCACAGATACGCAGTATTTT	CASRRSSTDTQYF
few	TRBV29-1	12	TRBJ1-4	TRBD1	TGCAGCGTGGGACAGCCCGCCGAAAAACTGTTTTTT	CSVGQPAEKLFF
many	TRBV6-6	13	TRBJ1-2	.	TGTGCCACCTTCGGACAACAACTCTATGGCTACACCTTC	CATFGQQLYGYTF
few	TRBV27	14	TRBJ2-1	.	TGTGCCAGCAAAACTGGGGGAGAGAGGGGTAAGCAGTTCTTC	CASKTGGERGKQFF
.	TRBV29-1	14	TRBJ2-1	.	TGCAGCGCCCAGTACAGGGTTTCCTACAATGAGCAGTTCTTC	CSAQYRVSYNEQFF
.	TRBV27	15	TRBJ1-1	.	TGTGCCAGCAGCACAAGGGCAGGACTATACACTGAAGCTTTCTTT	CASSTRAGLYTEAFF
.	TRBV7-2	12	TRBJ2-7	.	TGTGCCAGCAGCTTAGTTCCGGTCGAGCAGTACTTC	CASSLVPVEQYF
.	TRBV29-1	13	TRBJ2-1	.	TGCAGCGCCAGGGTCCAATACGAGAATGAGCAGTTCTTC	CSARVQYENEQFF
.	TRBV7-2	16	TRBJ2-1	.	TGTGCCAGCAGCTTAGGGGGGCCACGGTCCTACAATGAGCAGTTCTTC	CASSLGGPRSYNEQFF
.	TRBV2	14	TRBJ1-5	TRBD1	TGTGCCAGCAGAGGACAGGGGGCCTATCAGCCCCAGCATTTT	CASRGQGAYQPQHF
.	TRBV5-1	15	TRBJ2-1	TRBD1	TGCGCCAGCAGCACCGGGACAGGGTCCTACAATGAGCAGTTCTTC	CASSTGTGSYNEQFF
few	TRBV4-3	14	TRBJ2-5	TRBD1	TGCGCCAGCAGCCCGGCGACAGGGCTGGAGACCCAGTACTTC	CASSPATGLETQYF
.	TRBV9	15	TRBJ2-5	TRBD1	TGTGCCAGCAGCGTAGCCGGGACAGGGGGCGAGACCCAGTACTTC	CASSVAGTGGETQYF
.	TRBV5-6	13	TRBJ2-5	TRBD1	TGTGCCAGCAGTCGCGGACAGGGAGAGACCCAGTACTTC	CASSRGQGETQYF
.	TRBV2	14	TRBJ2-7	TRBD1	TGTGCCAGCAGGCTTCCGGGACAGGTATTCGAGCAGTACTTC	CASRLPGQVFEQYF
.	TRBV9	17	TRBJ2-5	TRBD2	TGTGCCAGCAGCGTAGCCCTAGGTGGTAGCGGGCAAGAGACCCAGTACTTC	CASSVALGGSGQETQYF
.	TRBV11-2	14	TRBJ2-1	.	TGTGCCAGCAGCCTGACAGCGGTCCACAATGAGCAGTTCTTC	CASSLTAVHNEQFF
.	TRBV6-5	14	TRBJ2-3	.	TGTGCCAGCGGATCGCAGGGATACACAGATACGCAGTATTTT	CASGSQGYTDTQYF
.	TRBV2	13	TRBJ2-3	.	TGTGCCAGCAGTAGGGCCGACACAGATACGCAGTATTTT	CASSRADTDTQYF
.	TRBV30	15	TRBJ1-3	TRBD1	TGTGCCTGGAGTTTAACGACAGGGTACGGAAACACCATATATTTT	CAWSLTTGYGNTIYF
.	TRBV18	20	TRBJ1-1	.	TGTGCCAGCTCACAAATTCCTCCAAACACATTGGGGGGACCATACACTGAAGCTTTCTTT	CASSQIPPNTLGGPYTEAFF
.	TRBV27	14	TRBJ1-6	TRBD1	TGTGCCAGCTCTCCCCGACAGGGAAATTCACCCCTCCACTTT	CASSPRQGNSPLHF
few	TRBV7-3	13	TRBJ2-1	.	TGTGCCAGCAGCTTAGTTTCCTCGGATGAGCAGTTCTTC	CASSLVSSDEQFF
.	TRBV7-3	15	TRBJ1-2	TRBD1	TGTGCCAGCAGTGAAACAGGGGAAGCTAACTATGGCTACACCTTC	CASSETGEANYGYTF
.	TRBV30	15	TRBJ2-6	.	TGTGCCTGGAGTGAGGGCATCACATGGGCCAACGTCCTGACTTTC	CAWSEGITWANVLTF
.	TRBV25-1	13	TRBJ1-1	.	TGTGCCAGCAGTGAAGGGGGTAGGACTGAAGCTTTCTTT	CASSEGGRTEAFF